These 7 T cell receptor beta chains were all obtained from the same sample, sequenced in a study of T-cell memory formation after mild COVID-19. TCRdb re-derived calls from the 5' RACE reads in MiXCR, one entry per CDR3 protein. The table lists about 190,000 distinct CDR3 sequences, more than 25% of them singletons. The sample taken for sequencing was PBMCs or a T cell subset sorted from them (not recorded which). The receptors were sampled from an adult woman who had mild COVID-19 (a few samples of this study predate the infection). Cell type and time point are not known.

CDR3 in amino acids: CASSLNPGNRETQYF. CDR3 nucleotides: TGTGCCAGTAGTCTCAACCCAGGGAATCGAGAGACCCAGTACTTC. The genes are TRBV19 and TRBJ2-5, with D perhaps TRBD1 (5 bases). V lost 5 bases, J lost 4 bases, and 17 bases lay in between. Germline lookup yields CDR1 LNHDA and CDR2 SQIVND (reference sequence). The CDR3 has 15 amino acids.

The genes are TRBV7-9 and TRBJ2-1; TRBD2 matches 10 bases. This CDR3 has 15 amino acids. Per the germline V gene, CDR1 is SEHNR and CDR2 is FQNEAQ (reference sequence). Losses at the gene ends were 4 bases for V and 4 bases for J; bases not matched to a gene: 4. CDR3 region: CASSSTSGTYNEQFF. The CDR3, as DNA: TGTGCCAGCAGCTCCACTAGCGGGACTTACAATGAGCAGTTCTTC.

The CDR3 DNA reads TGTGCCAGTAGTTCCCAGGACGTCTCTGGAAACACCATATATTTT. Its translation: CASSSQDVSGNTIYF. The chain recombines TRBV19 with TRBJ1-3; no firm D call. The V gene's germline CDR1 is LNHDA and CDR2 SQIVND (reference sequence). CDR3 length equals 15 residues. Trimming took 5 bases from V and 0 from J, leaving 11 bases between them.

As DNA, the CDR3 is TGTGCCAGCAGTGCCTCAGGACTAGCGGGAGCCCCAGATACGCAGTATTTT. Its translation is CASSASGLAGAPDTQYF. This sequence joins TRBV6-4 and TRBJ2-3, with 13 bases aligning to TRBD2. Germline values: CDR1 MRHNA, CDR2 SNTAGT. This CDR3 is built from 17 residues. Losses at the gene ends were 4 bases for V and 4 bases for J; bases not matched to a gene: 8.

The chain employs TRBV20-1 and TRBJ1-5; 7 nucleotides line up with TRBD1. CDR3 length: 14 amino acids. V shed 5 bases, J shed 2 bases, and the junction held 6 bases outside the gene matches. Germline V gene data show CDR1 as DFQATT and CDR2 as SNEGSKA (reference sequence). CDR3 DNA sequence: TGCAGTGCTCCGCCAGGGGGGGGCAATCAGCCCCAGCATTTT. Its translation: CSAPPGGGNQPQHF.

The CDR3 sequence: CAWSPKGVGRTGELFF. CDR3 in DNA: TGTGCCTGGAGCCCCAAAGGCGTCGGGAGGACCGGGGAGCTGTTTTTT. The chain joins TRBV30 to TRBJ2-2; 7 positions agree with TRBD2. CDR3 length: 16 amino acids. V gave up 3 bases and J gave up 5 bases; unmatched junction bases: 12. Germline CDR1 reads GTSNPN; CDR2 reads SVGIG (reference sequence).

This chain links TRBV29-1 with TRBJ1-2; no clear D. V was pared by 3 bases and J by 8 bases, with 10 bases between. CDR3 length equals 11 residues. Per the germline V gene, CDR1 is SQVTM and CDR2 is ANQGSEA. The CDR3 DNA follows: TGCAGCGTTGAGTCCCCTAACGGCTACACCTTC. Translating it yields CSVESPNGYTF.